The 29 T cell receptor beta chains reported below all come from one sample, sequenced in a study of B cell selection in AIRE deficiency. CD4+CD127+ cells were sorted as the conventional CD4 T cells. Sequencing was performed with immunoSEQ multiplex PCR; in TCRdb, only in-frame clones are kept and a portion is missing. The sample has about 21,000 clones; 95% to 98% are singletons. Specimen: conventional CD4+ T cells sorted from PBMCs. These receptors all come from a human donor with AIRE deficiency.

The chain employs TRBV18 and TRBJ1-4, with a weak D call TRBD1 (5 bases). The germline V gene has CDR1 KGHSH and CDR2 LQKENI. The CDR3 has 14 amino acids. Trimming took off 1 base at V and 4 bases at J, with 7 bases between the two ends. The CDR3, as DNA: TGTGCCAGCTCACCACGGGACGGTAATGAAAAACTGTTTTTT. Translated: CASSPRDGNEKLFF.

This chain uses TRBV19 with TRBJ1-4; the D is unclear. Germline V gene data show CDR1 as LNHDA and CDR2 as SQIVND (reference sequence). This CDR3 region has 14 residues. V dropped 3 bases and J dropped 3 bases, with 8 bases sitting between them. The CDR3 loop reads CASSMAWSNEKLFF. Written as DNA, the CDR3 is TGTGCCAGTAGTATGGCCTGGTCTAATGAAAAACTGTTTTTT.

For the CDR3, the DNA is TGTGCCAGCAGTTACGACAGGGGGAACACTGAAGCTTTCTTT. It encodes CASSYDRGNTEAFF. This rearrangement joins TRBV6-9 to TRBJ1-1; 8 positions match TRBD1. The CDR3 has 14 amino acids. Trimming removed 3 bases from V and 1 base from J; junction bases left unmatched: 1. Germline CDR1 MNHGY, CDR2 SVAAGI.

The genes are TRBV27 and TRBJ1-2; 11 bases line up with TRBD1. V shed 5 bases, J shed 9 bases, and the junction held 11 bases outside the gene matches. The CDR3 sequence is 15 residues long. CDR1 is MNHEY, CDR2 SMNVEV, per germline (reference sequence). The CDR3 DNA reads TGTGCCAGCAGTCTGGGGACAGGGGGGAGAACGAGCTACACCTTC. Its protein product is CASSLGTGGRTSYTF.

This clone was recorded a few times. V usage is TRBV27 and J usage is TRBJ1-1; the D is unclear. The CDR3 loop spans 14 amino acids. The germline CDR1 and CDR2 sequences are MNHEY and SMNVEV (reference sequence). V was clipped by 5 bases and J by 0 bases, with 10 bases between them. DNA of the CDR3: TGTGCCAGCAGTAACGTCAACCTGAACACTGAAGCTTTCTTT. This sequence encodes CASSNVNLNTEAFF.

The gene calls are TRBV7-2 and TRBJ1-6; maybe TRBD1 (6 bases). The V end was cut by 1 base, the J end by 7 bases, with 14 bases between. CDR3 length: 16 amino acids. Germline V lookup: CDR1 SGHTA, CDR2 FQGNSA. CDR3 sequence: CASSLGARGQNSPLHF. The DNA of the CDR3 is TGTGCCAGCAGCTTAGGCGCCAGGGGACAAAATTCACCCCTCCACTTT.

V is TRBV7-9 and J is TRBJ1-4; tentative D call: TRBD1 (5 bases). The CDR3 length is 15 residues. The germline V gene has CDR1 SEHNR and CDR2 FQNEAQ (reference sequence). Trimming removed 1 base at V and 4 bases at J, with 10 bases between. The CDR3 DNA reads as TGTGCCAGCAGCTTAGATCCAGGGATTAATGAAAAACTGTTTTTT. Amino acid sequence: CASSLDPGINEKLFF.

V usage is TRBV7-8 and J usage is TRBJ2-2; a weak D match, TRBD1 (5 bases). Deletions cut 5 bases from V and 4 bases from J, with 26 bases between. This CDR3 comprises 19 residues. Germline V CDR1 and CDR2: SGHVS, FQNEAQ. The CDR3 DNA is TGTGCCAGCAGCCCCTTGACAAGGGGCCGCCTCCTGGGCACCGGGGAGCTGTTTTTT. Translation gives CASSPLTRGRLLGTGELFF. The entire variable domain, with the rest obtained from reference TRBV7-8 and TRBJ2-2, is as follows: GAGVSQSPRYKVAKRGQDVALRCDPISGHVSLFWYQQALGQGPEFLTYFQNEAQLDKSGLPSDRFFAERPEGSVSTLKIQRTQQEDSAVYLCASSPLTRGRLLGTGELFFGEGSRLTVL.

The chain links TRBV27 to TRBJ2-7, with a tentative D call TRBD1 (5 bases). The germline CDR1 and CDR2 sequences are MNHEY and SMNVEV (reference sequence). This CDR3 is 13 amino acids long. The germline V and J ends were trimmed by 3 bases and 3 bases, with 9 bases remaining between them. CDR3 nucleotide sequence: TGTGCCAGCAGTTTCCAAACAGGCTACGAGCAGTACTTC. It yields the protein CASSFQTGYEQYF.

The gene calls are TRBV4-1 and TRBJ2-1, with 11 bases that match TRBD2. This CDR3 has 16 residues. V lost 2 bases, J lost 6 bases, and 6 bases stayed unmatched. Germline-derived CDR1 and CDR2 are MGHRA and YSYEKL. CDR3 in amino acids: CASSQLGLAVINEQFF. DNA for the CDR3: TGCGCCAGCAGCCAATTGGGACTAGCGGTAATCAATGAGCAGTTCTTC.

V usage is TRBV15 and J usage is TRBJ2-7; D not resolved. The CDR3 covers 13 residues. Deletions cut 0 bases from V and 7 bases from J, with 10 bases between. Looked up from germline, CDR1 is LNHNV and CDR2 is YYDKDF (reference sequence). CDR3 in amino acids: CATSRDPLIEQYF. The CDR3 DNA reads TGTGCCACCAGCAGAGATCCTCTCATAGAGCAGTACTTC.

The rearrangement links TRBV11-3 to TRBJ2-6; TRBD1 might be the D (6 bases). The germline gives CDR1 SGHNT, CDR2 YENEEA. The CDR3 is 19 amino acids. Trimming removed 5 bases from V and 2 bases from J, with 22 bases in between. In nucleotides, the CDR3 is TGTGCCAGCAGCACGAACGGCCGGCAAGACAGGACTGGGGCCAACGTCCTGACTTTC. Its protein is CASSTNGRQDRTGANVLTF.

The rearrangement joins TRBV5-4 to TRBJ1-4, with a tentative D call TRBD1 (6 bases). Germline CDR1 and CDR2: SGHNT and YYREEE (reference sequence). The CDR3 is made up of 17 amino acids. Trimming left V 4 bases short and J 2 bases short, with 18 bases between. CDR3 DNA: TGTGCCAGCAGCCAAGTCCGGGCGGGGGGCACTAATGAAAAACTGTTTTTT. It yields the protein CASSQVRAGGTNEKLFF.

The rearrangement joins TRBV5-1 to TRBJ2-1; D tentatively reads TRBD1 or TRBD2 (5 bases each). Germline V gives CDR1 SGHRS, CDR2 YFSETQ. This CDR3 region has 16 residues. Trimming took 0 bases from V and 0 from J, leaving 10 bases between them. This CDR3 reads CASSLEGTYSYNEQFF. The DNA for the CDR3 is TGCGCCAGCAGCTTGGAAGGGACCTACTCCTACAATGAGCAGTTCTTC.

The rearrangement joins TRBV20-1 to TRBJ2-3; D ambiguous. Per germline, CDR1 DFQATT and CDR2 SNEGSKA (reference sequence). V was shortened by 6 bases and J by 3 bases, with 7 bases between the two germline ends. The CDR3 has 11 residues. The chain's CDR3 is CSAKTTDTQYF. The CDR3 DNA sequence: TGCAGTGCCAAAACGACAGATACGCAGTATTTT.

The genes are TRBV5-6 and TRBJ2-3; 10 positions agree with TRBD2. V dropped 3 bases and J dropped 2; count of bases not matched to a gene: 6. The germline V gene encodes CDR1 SGHDT and CDR2 YYEEEE. This CDR3 region has 16 residues. CDR3 sequence (DNA): TGTGCCAGCAGCTGGATAACTAGCGGGATCACAGATACGCAGTATTTT. Protein sequence: CASSWITSGITDTQYF.

DNA for the CDR3: TGTGCCAATCGTAGCGGGAGGGCCGATGACATTCAGTACTTC. Its protein product is CANRSGRADDIQYF. This chain uses TRBV28 with TRBJ2-4, with 11 bases lining up with TRBD2. The CDR3 consists of 14 residues. The ends lost 10 bases at V and 8 bases at J; junction bases unmatched: 10. Germline loops: CDR1 MDHEN, CDR2 SYDVKM. Variable domain in full (rest from reference TRBV28 and TRBJ2-4): DVKVTQSSRYLVKRTGEKVFLECVQDMDHENMFWYRQDPGLGLRLIYFSYDVKMKEKGDIPEGYSVSREKKERFSLILESASTNQTSMYLCANRSGRADDIQYFGAGTRLSVL.

The rearrangement joins TRBV19 to TRBJ1-1, with a possible D match to TRBD1 (6 bases). The germline V gene encodes CDR1 LNHDA and CDR2 SQIVND (reference sequence). V lost 6 bases and J lost 0, with 11 bases in between. CDR3 length: 14 residues. DNA for the CDR3: TGTGCCAGTAGGACCGGGACACTGAACACTGAAGCTTTCTTT. This sequence encodes CASRTGTLNTEAFF.

This sequence joins TRBV28 and TRBJ2-5; 10 nucleotides match TRBD2. Losses at the gene ends were 7 bases for V and 5 bases for J; bases not matched to a gene: 10. The CDR3 is made up of 15 amino acids. Germline CDR1 and CDR2: MDHEN and SYDVKM. The CDR3 sequence is CASTGLAAKMETQYF. The CDR3 region has the DNA TGTGCCAGCACTGGACTAGCGGCAAAGATGGAGACCCAGTACTTC.

J is TRBJ1-2 and V is TRBV14; 8 positions agree with TRBD1. The V gene end was trimmed by 4 bases and the J gene end by 8 bases; junction bases not matched to a gene: 3. Germline V gene sequence: CDR1 SGHDN, CDR2 FVKESK. The CDR3 loop spans 12 amino acids. CDR3 region: CASSRDRIGYTF. CDR3 nucleotide sequence: TGTGCCAGCAGCCGGGACAGGATCGGCTACACCTTC.

Concerning this clone itself: Different DNA sequences within this sample yield the same CDR3. The V gene is TRBV27, the J gene TRBJ1-5; D is perhaps TRBD1 (6 bases). V was cut by 2 bases and J by 3 bases, with 14 bases left in between. Germline V CDR1 and CDR2: MNHEY, SMNVEV (reference sequence). The CDR3 consists of 16 residues. CDR3 region: CASSLRGQGNNQPQHF. In DNA, the CDR3 is TGTGCCAGCAGTTTAAGGGGACAAGGGAACAATCAGCCCCAGCATTTT.

The chain couples TRBV4-1 to TRBJ2-5; D gene unclear. The germline V gene has CDR1 MGHRA and CDR2 YSYEKL. CDR3 length equals 15 residues. Trimming took off 1 base at V and 1 base at J, with 10 bases between the two ends. CDR3 loop: CASSQVLTAQETQYF. The CDR3 nucleotides read TGCGCCAGCAGCCAAGTACTAACAGCCCAAGAGACCCAGTACTTC.

J is TRBJ2-1 and V is TRBV28; 13 bases line up with TRBD2. CDR1 MDHEN and CDR2 SYDVKM come from the germline V gene. This CDR3 is 15 amino acids long. V shed 4 bases, J shed 9 bases, and the junction held 6 bases outside the gene matches. CDR3 coding DNA: TGTGCCAGCAGTTCACGGACTAGCGGGAGTAGTGAGCAGTTCTTC. Its translation is CASSSRTSGSSEQFF.

This clone was observed once. The chain recombines TRBV10-3 with TRBJ1-5; weak D call: TRBD1 (5 bases). V was clipped by 0 bases and J by 1 base, with 22 bases between them. Germline V gene lookup returns CDR1 ENHRY and CDR2 SYGVKD. This CDR3 region has 20 residues. CDR3 sequence: CAISESRAGRVFGSNQPQHF. DNA of the CDR3: TGTGCCATCAGTGAGTCCCGCGCAGGGAGGGTTTTCGGGAGCAATCAGCCCCAGCATTTT.

The chain recombines TRBV11-3 with TRBJ1-2; D is undetermined. The CDR3 is 17 residues long. Per the germline V gene, CDR1 is SGHNT and CDR2 is YENEEA. V dropped 4 bases and J dropped 4 bases, with 22 bases sitting between them. Here the CDR3 reads CASSSNLRALITYGYTF. CDR3 nucleotide sequence: TGTGCCAGCAGCTCCAACCTCCGGGCCCTAATAACCTATGGCTACACCTTC.

The V gene is TRBV9, the J gene TRBJ2-7; 7 bases fit TRBD2. V trimming: 4 bases; J trimming: 2 bases; junction bases outside the gene matches: 6. Germline V CDR1 and CDR2: SGDLS, YYNGEE. This CDR3 comprises 14 residues. The CDR3 here is CASSPSGTTYEQYF. The CDR3 DNA follows: TGTGCCAGCAGCCCGAGCGGGACCACCTACGAGCAGTACTTC.

The rearrangement links TRBV4-1 to TRBJ1-6, with D perhaps matching TRBD1 (5 bases). The CDR3 totals 16 residues. Trimming pared 0 bases from V and 5 bases from J, leaving 11 bases between. Germline CDR1 MGHRA, CDR2 YSYEKL. CDR3 sequence: CASSQDYGRDNSPLHF. The CDR3 coding sequence is TGCGCCAGCAGCCAAGATTATGGCAGGGATAATTCACCCCTCCACTTT.

The chain joins TRBV15 to TRBJ2-5, with TRBD2 matching 9 bases. Germline CDR1 is LNHNV and CDR2 is YYDKDF (reference sequence). CDR3 length: 14 amino acids. V gave up 1 base and J gave up 5 bases; unmatched junction bases: 2. The chain's CDR3 is CATSRVGTSETQYF. The CDR3 nucleotides read TGTGCCACCAGCAGAGTTGGGACTAGCGAGACCCAGTACTTC.

The chain employs TRBV5-8 and TRBJ2-1; D is unclear. This CDR3 spans 14 amino acids. Trimming took 2 bases from V and 8 from J, leaving 14 bases between them. Germline V gene lookup returns CDR1 SGHTS and CDR2 YDEGEE. The CDR3: CASSLPGSFYEQFF. The CDR3 DNA reads as TGTGCCAGCAGCTTACCCGGTAGTTTCTATGAGCAGTTCTTC.